Presented here are 19 T cell receptor beta chains from one specimen sequenced in a study of cytomegalovirus exposure and HLA in healthy donors. Method: immunoSEQ multiplex PCR; TCRdb's copy keeps in-frame clones and lacks some. Of about 160,000 clones in the sample, 90% to 97% were seen once. Specimen: PBMCs. The source is a woman younger than 35 in good health and CMV-seronegative.

The genes are TRBV5-1 and TRBJ2-7, with 8 bases that match TRBD1. Trimming cost V 0 bases and J 0 bases; bases outside gene matches: 2. Germline V gene sequence: CDR1 SGHRS, CDR2 YFSETQ. CDR3 length: 15 amino acids. The CDR3 coding sequence is TGCGCCAGCAGCTTGGAGGGACAGGTCTCCTACGAGCAGTACTTC. It translates to CASSLEGQVSYEQYF.

V is TRBV4-1 and J is TRBJ1-4; D not resolved. Germline loops: CDR1 MGHRA, CDR2 YSYEKL. The CDR3 loop spans 14 amino acids. Trimming removed 2 bases from V and 0 bases from J, with 4 bases in between. The CDR3 protein is CASSQPATNEKLFF. In nucleotides, the CDR3 is TGCGCCAGCAGCCAACCCGCAACTAATGAAAAACTGTTTTTT.

V usage is TRBV6-1 and J usage is TRBJ2-5, with TRBD1 as a possible D gene (6 bases). This CDR3 is 15 amino acids long. Germline V gives CDR1 MNHNS, CDR2 SASEGT. Trimming shortened V by 2 bases and J by 4 bases, and 14 bases separated the two germline ends. The CDR3 bases are TGTGCCAGCAGTGAATGGACAGCGAGGGCAGAGACCCAGTACTTC. Residues: CASSEWTARAETQYF.

This sequence joins TRBV5-6 and TRBJ1-1; D possibly corresponds to TRBD1 (6 bases). In germline, CDR1 is SGHDT, CDR2 YYEEEE. CDR3 length: 14 residues. V lost 4 bases, J lost 1 base, and 11 bases lay in between. The CDR3 DNA follows: TGTGCCAGCAGCGCGGACAGCTCGAACACTGAAGCTTTCTTT. It encodes CASSADSSNTEAFF.

The CDR3 sequence: CASSPGQGSGANVLTF. Written as DNA, the CDR3 is TGTGCCAGCAGCCCGGGACAGGGCTCTGGGGCCAACGTCCTGACTTTC. The chain joins TRBV27 to TRBJ2-6, with 9 bases lining up with TRBD1. The V and J ends lost 6 bases and 0 bases, in that order; junction bases with no gene match: 3. The CDR3 extends over 16 amino acids. Germline V gene sequence: CDR1 MNHEY, CDR2 SMNVEV (reference sequence). The complete variable domain, with remaining parts taken from reference TRBV27 and TRBJ2-6, reads EAQVTQNPRYLITVTGKKLTVTCSQNMNHEYMSWYRQDPGLGLRQIYYSMNVEVTDKGDVPEGYKVSRKEKRNFPLILESPSPNQTSLYFCASSPGQGSGANVLTFGAGSRLTVL.

This sequence joins TRBV18 and TRBJ2-6; D perhaps matches TRBD2 (6 bases). Between the trimmed V and J ends, which lost 3 bases and 2 bases, there was a span of 17 bases. From germline, CDR1 is KGHSH and CDR2 LQKENI. The CDR3 runs to 18 residues. CDR3 nucleotides: TGTGCCAGCTCACCTAGGGACTTCGGCCTCACTGGGGCCAACGTCCTGACTTTC. Its translation is CASSPRDFGLTGANVLTF.

The chain has TRBV25-1 and TRBJ2-5; D perhaps matches TRBD2 (7 bases). This CDR3 is 13 amino acids long. Germline V gene lookup returns CDR1 MGHDK and CDR2 SYGVNS. V was trimmed by 5 bases and J by 5 bases, leaving 12 bases between them. CDR3 amino acids: CASSRGAEETQYF. For the CDR3, the DNA is TGTGCCAGCAGTCGGGGGGCCGAGGAGACCCAGTACTTC. Variable domain in full (rest from reference TRBV25-1 and TRBJ2-5): EADIYQTPRYLVIGTGKKITLECSQTMGHDKMYWYQQDPGMELHLIHYSYGVNSTEKGDLSSESTVSRIRTEHFPLTLESARPSHTSQYLCASSRGAEETQYFGPGTRLLVL.

J is TRBJ2-7 and V is TRBV18; 8 bases fit TRBD1. Germline V gene sequence: CDR1 KGHSH, CDR2 LQKENI. The CDR3 covers 15 residues. Trimming at V came to 6 bases and at J to 3 bases, leaving 10 bases not matched to a gene. The CDR3 region has the DNA TGTGCCAGCTCCCCTCACAGGGGGTATGTCTACGAGCAGTACTTC. It encodes CASSPHRGYVYEQYF.

The chain uses TRBV7-6 and TRBJ2-2; 7 bases agree with TRBD2. Germline V lookup: CDR1 SGHVS, CDR2 FNYEAQ. This CDR3 has 17 residues. Losses at the gene ends were 1 base for V and 1 base for J; bases not matched to a gene: 6. Here the CDR3 reads CASSLGRSGVNTGELFF. In DNA form, the CDR3 reads TGTGCCAGCAGCTTAGGGAGGAGCGGGGTGAACACCGGGGAGCTGTTTTTT.

The chain combines TRBV7-9 with TRBJ2-1; unclear D gene. V shed 4 bases and J shed 7 bases, with 5 bases lying between them. The CDR3 loop spans 11 amino acids. Germline V CDR1 and CDR2: SEHNR, FQNEAQ (reference sequence). The CDR3 DNA reads as TGTGCCAGCAGCTCTCTGAATGAGCAGTTCTTC. This encodes CASSSLNEQFF. Full variable domain (outside the CDR3, taken from reference TRBV7-9 and TRBJ2-1): DTGVSQNPRHKITKRGQNVTFRCDPISEHNRLYWYRQTLGQGPEFLTYFQNEAQLEKSRLLSDRFSAERPKGSFSTLEIQRTEQGDSAMYLCASSSLNEQFFGPGTRLTVL.

This rearrangement joins TRBV19 to TRBJ1-2; D perhaps matches TRBD1 (6 bases). Germline-derived CDR1 and CDR2 are LNHDA and SQIVND (reference sequence). The V gene lost 5 bases and the J gene lost 6 bases, with 22 bases spanning the gap. The CDR3 is 16 residues long. CDR3 in amino acids: CASSLPRDTQVDGYTF. CDR3 nucleotide sequence: TGTGCCAGTAGTCTACCTCGGGACACCCAAGTAGATGGCTACACCTTC.

A word on this clone: Distinct nucleotide sequences in the sample also encode this CDR3. V usage is TRBV7-6 and J usage is TRBJ2-1, with a possible D match to TRBD2 (7 bases). Germline CDR1 and CDR2: SGHVS and FNYEAQ. This CDR3 has 12 residues. Trimming left V 5 bases short and J 9 bases short, with 11 bases between. CDR3 DNA sequence: TGTGCCAGCAGCCGAGGGGGGGGTGAGCAGTTCTTC. Residues: CASSRGGGEQFF.

J is TRBJ1-2 and V is TRBV2, with 8 bases that match TRBD1. The CDR3 has 13 residues. V shed 7 bases and J 4 bases; nucleotides not matched to a gene: 5. CDR1 and CDR2 from the germline V gene are SNHLY and FYNNEI. The CDR3 coding sequence is TGTGCCAGCAATAGACAGGGGACCTATGGCTACACCTTC. Amino acid sequence: CASNRQGTYGYTF.

The rearrangement joins TRBV7-2 to TRBJ1-2, with 8 bases fitting TRBD1. The CDR3 loop spans 14 amino acids. V shed 4 bases, J shed 4 bases, and the junction held 5 bases outside the gene matches. Per the germline V gene, CDR1 is SGHTA and CDR2 is FQGNSA. In DNA form, the CDR3 reads TGTGCCAGCAGCTCCGGGACAGGACCCTATGGCTACACCTTC. Protein product: CASSSGTGPYGYTF.

The CDR3 loop is CATSRDLGRGEHSYEQYF. CDR3 in DNA: TGTGCCACCAGCAGAGATCTGGGGAGGGGGGAACACTCCTACGAGCAGTACTTC. The chain links TRBV15 to TRBJ2-7; a weak D match, TRBD2 (7 bases). The CDR3 contains 18 residues. Germline V gene data show CDR1 as LNHNV and CDR2 as YYDKDF (reference sequence). V was clipped by 0 bases and J by 0 bases, with 18 bases between them.

The chain couples TRBV19 to TRBJ2-3; 9 bases map to TRBD1. There are 17 residues in the CDR3. CDR1 and CDR2 from the germline V gene are LNHDA and SQIVND (reference sequence). The V gene end was trimmed by 3 bases and the J gene end by 4 bases; junction bases not matched to a gene: 11. CDR3 amino acids: CASSIWGTGGAADTQYF. CDR3 nucleotide sequence: TGTGCCAGTAGTATCTGGGGAACAGGGGGCGCGGCAGATACGCAGTATTTT.

The J gene is TRBJ2-1, the V gene TRBV6-5; D unclear. The CDR3 totals 11 residues. Germline assignment: CDR1 MNHEY and CDR2 SVGAGI. The ends were cut back, 8 bases at V and 6 bases at J, with 8 bases in the middle. The CDR3 nucleotides read TGTGCCAGCTGGGCCCCCAATGAGCAGTTCTTC. Protein product: CASWAPNEQFF.

The J gene is TRBJ2-1, the V gene TRBV9; TRBD2 might be the D (7 bases). Trimming pared 4 bases from V and 8 bases from J, leaving 25 bases between. Germline V gene lookup returns CDR1 SGDLS and CDR2 YYNGEE. There are 17 residues in the CDR3. The CDR3 DNA is TGTGCCAGCAGCCGAGGAGGGGGTTCGGGGGGATGGGATGAGCAGTTCTTC. Translation gives CASSRGGGSGGWDEQFF.

This clone was picked up one time. J is TRBJ2-2 and V is TRBV4-2, with 12 bases identical to TRBD1. CDR1 and CDR2 from the germline V gene are LGHNA and YNFKEQ. The V and J ends lost 0 bases and 6 bases, in that order; junction bases with no gene match: 8. There are 18 residues in the CDR3. CDR3 sequence: CASSQDLGDRGPSGELFF. CDR3 DNA sequence: TGTGCCAGCAGCCAAGATTTGGGGGACAGGGGGCCTTCCGGGGAGCTGTTTTTT.